The 24 T cell receptor beta chains below were found in one sample sequenced in a study of blood T cell repertoires in COVID-19. Only in-frame clones appear in the TCRdb table, and some are missing; sequencing was by immunoSEQ multiplex PCR. The table has under 250,000 clones, around 85% seen once. The sequencing input was peripheral blood. The receptors were sampled from a man in his sixties with acute or convalescent COVID-19.

The chain combines TRBV15 with TRBJ1-3, with TRBD1 as a possible D gene (5 bases). The CDR3 covers 15 residues. Germline CDR1 and CDR2: LNHNV and YYDKDF (reference sequence). V was clipped by 0 bases and J by 4 bases, with 10 bases between them. Written as DNA, the CDR3 is TGTGCCACCAGCAGAGACGACAGCGAAGGAAACACCATATATTTT. The encoded protein is CATSRDDSEGNTIYF.

The rearrangement joins TRBV7-9 to TRBJ1-6; possibly TRBD1 for D (6 bases). The CDR3 is made up of 16 amino acids. With 5 bases removed from V and 10 bases from J, the gap between germline ends came to 21 bases. Germline V gene sequence: CDR1 SEHNR, CDR2 FQNEAQ (reference sequence). As DNA, the CDR3 is TGTGCCAGCAGCAGAGGGGCTATGACTGGGGGCTCACCCCTCCACTTT. Translated, it gives CASSRGAMTGGSPLHF.

The chain couples TRBV4-3 to TRBJ2-7; 7 nucleotides line up with TRBD2. The germline gives CDR1 LGHNA, CDR2 YSLEER. With 0 bases clipped from V and 3 bases from J, the junction kept 8 bases outside the gene matches. This CDR3 is 16 amino acids long. Here the CDR3 DNA reads TGCGCCAGCAGCCAAGATGGGACGGGAGGATTCTACGAGCAGTACTTC. This codes for CASSQDGTGGFYEQYF.

The rearrangement uses TRBV19 and TRBJ2-2; TRBD1 agrees at 12 bases. This CDR3 region has 16 residues. Germline V lookup: CDR1 LNHDA, CDR2 SQIVND (reference sequence). V lost 6 bases to trimming and J lost 6 bases; unmatched junction nucleotides: 8. CDR3 amino acids: CASSTGTGGKAGELFF. CDR3 DNA sequence: TGTGCCAGTAGCACCGGGACAGGGGGCAAGGCCGGGGAGCTGTTTTTT.

The V and J genes are TRBV9 and TRBJ1-2; 9 bases are shared with TRBD1. The CDR3 extends over 14 amino acids. The J segment lost 7 bases and the V segment lost 3 bases, leaving 7 bases of the junction unmatched. The germline CDR1 and CDR2 sequences are SGDLS and YYNGEE. CDR3 region: CASSALQGQGGYTF. As DNA, the CDR3 is TGTGCCAGCAGCGCGTTACAGGGACAGGGTGGCTACACCTTC.

The genes are TRBV29-1 and TRBJ1-2; D possibly corresponds to TRBD1 (5 bases). Germline V gene lookup returns CDR1 SQVTM and CDR2 ANQGSEA. Trimming stripped 0 bases from V and 3 bases from J, with 20 bases between. The CDR3 has 17 residues. Here the CDR3 DNA reads TGCAGCGTTGAAGATCCCTGGAGGGGAATGTATCACTATGGCTACACCTTC. This encodes CSVEDPWRGMYHYGYTF.

The chain couples TRBV24-1 to TRBJ2-3, with TRBD1 identical over 7 bases. The CDR3 consists of 17 residues. Per the germline V gene, CDR1 is KGHDR and CDR2 is SFDVKD. V shed 3 bases and J 2 bases; nucleotides not matched to a gene: 10. As DNA, the CDR3 is TGTGCCACCAGTGATCCTCCCACAGGGGAATCCACAGATACGCAGTATTTT. This sequence encodes CATSDPPTGESTDTQYF.

This clone showed up just once. The rearrangement links TRBV7-3 to TRBJ2-1, with TRBD2 matching 9 bases. Germline CDR1 reads SGHTA; CDR2 reads FQGTGA. V was pared by 4 bases and J by 6 bases, with 4 bases of the junction left unmatched. This CDR3 is 14 amino acids long. CDR3 bases: TGTGCCAGCAGCTCACTAGCGGGTGTCAATGAGCAGTTCTTC. The encoded protein is CASSSLAGVNEQFF.

This sequence joins TRBV7-2 and TRBJ2-7; 7 bases fit TRBD1. CDR1 is SGHTA and CDR2 is FQGNSA in the germline V gene. Trimming cost V 6 bases and J 3 bases; bases outside gene matches: 11. CDR3 length: 15 residues. Written as DNA, the CDR3 is TGTGCCAGCAGGCCTACTCGGGACAGCGTCTACGAGCAGTACTTC. It yields the protein CASRPTRDSVYEQYF.

Comments on this clone: A junction end diverges from the germline sequence, so it may reflect a read error. The V call is TRBV4-2, the J call TRBJ2-3, with D unclear. The germline CDR1 and CDR2 sequences are LGHNA and YNFKEQ. The CDR3 sequence is 15 residues long. CDR3 sequence reads: CASSQEALFTDTQYF. In DNA, the CDR3 is TGTGCCAGCAGTCAAGAGGCCCTTTTCACAGATACGCAGTATTTT.

This rearrangement joins TRBV29-1 to TRBJ1-1; maybe TRBD1 (6 bases). Trimming left V 1 base short and J 5 bases short, with 17 bases between. The CDR3 consists of 15 residues. The germline CDR1 and CDR2 sequences are SQVTM and ANQGSEA. CDR3: CSVEATTGSGTEAFF. The CDR3 DNA follows: TGCAGCGTTGAAGCCACCACAGGGTCGGGGACTGAAGCTTTCTTT.

The CDR3, as DNA: TGTGCCAGCAGTTTATATACAGGGGCGACCGAGCAGTACTTC. Its protein product is CASSLYTGATEQYF. The chain uses TRBV27 and TRBJ2-7; 7 bases agree with TRBD1. V trimming: 1 base; J trimming: 6 bases; junction bases outside the gene matches: 6. The CDR3 runs 14 residues. Germline V CDR1 and CDR2: MNHEY, SMNVEV (reference sequence).

V gene TRBV19 combines with J gene TRBJ1-2, with D possibly being TRBD1 (5 bases). Germline V CDR1 and CDR2: LNHDA, SQIVND (reference sequence). The germline V and J ends were trimmed by 3 bases and 5 bases, with 13 bases remaining between them. The CDR3 consists of 14 residues. For the CDR3, the DNA is TGTGCCAGTAGTATGGTCGGGGGTTTGTATGGCTACACCTTC. As protein: CASSMVGGLYGYTF.

This chain joins TRBV6-2 or TRBV6-3 and TRBJ2-1; no clear D gene. Trimming took 0 bases from V and 5 from J, leaving 11 bases between them. Germline V CDR1 and CDR2: MNHEY, SVGEGT. The CDR3 totals 15 residues. CDR3 sequence: CASSYSSRNDNEQFF. The CDR3 nucleotides read TGTGCCAGCAGTTACTCATCCAGGAATGACAATGAGCAGTTCTTC.

In regard to this clone: Germline and junction disagree at one end, which may indicate a read error. The CDR3 nucleotides read TGTGCCAGCAGCGTAACTAGCACGGATACGCAGTATTTT. This gives the protein CASSVTSTDTQYF. V is TRBV9 and J is TRBJ2-3; possibly TRBD2 for D (6 bases). The CDR3 extends over 13 amino acids. Germline V gene sequence: CDR1 SGDLS, CDR2 YYNGEE.

The V call is TRBV7-9, the J call TRBJ2-5, with 8 bases that match TRBD1. The germline CDR1 and CDR2 sequences are SEHNR and FQNEAQ (reference sequence). Germline trimming cut 2 bases from V and 14 bases from J; bases unmatched to any gene: 10. This CDR3 has 13 residues. The CDR3: CASSLSVDRVPYF. The CDR3 nucleotides are TGTGCCAGCAGCTTAAGTGTGGACAGGGTGCCCTACTTC.

The rearrangement joins TRBV19 to TRBJ2-2; TRBD1 aligns across 11 bases. Germline assignment: CDR1 LNHDA and CDR2 SQIVND (reference sequence). CDR3 length equals 16 residues. Trimming at V came to 4 bases and at J to 4 bases, leaving 5 bases not matched to a gene. CDR3 sequence: CASSTRTGGGTGELFF. DNA of the CDR3: TGTGCCAGTAGTACTCGGACAGGGGGCGGCACCGGGGAGCTGTTTTTT.

The CDR3 DNA reads TGCGCCAGCAGCTTGTTAGCGGGAGCCGGGAATGAGCAGTTCTTC. It encodes CASSLLAGAGNEQFF. This chain uses TRBV5-1 with TRBJ2-1, with 9 bases that match TRBD2. Trimming at V came to 1 base and at J to 7 bases, leaving 6 bases not matched to a gene. The CDR3 loop spans 15 amino acids. Germline CDR1 SGHRS, CDR2 YFSETQ.

The chain carries TRBV6-2 or TRBV6-3 and TRBJ2-1, with 9 bases that match TRBD2. J lost 4 bases, V lost 4 bases, and 8 bases had no gene match. This CDR3 region has 16 residues. Per the germline V gene, CDR1 is MNHEY and CDR2 is SVGEGT. The CDR3 coding sequence is TGTGCCAGCAGTTTACGGCGGGAGGGCCTATACAATGAGCAGTTCTTC. As protein: CASSLRREGLYNEQFF.

Here the CDR3 reads CASSAPPGLARNEQFF. Written as DNA, the CDR3 is TGTGCCAGCAGTGCCCCACCGGGACTAGCGAGAAATGAGCAGTTCTTC. The V call is TRBV6-1, the J call TRBJ2-1; 10 nucleotides line up with TRBD2. With 4 bases clipped from V and 7 bases from J, the junction kept 10 bases outside the gene matches. This CDR3 contains 16 residues. The germline gives CDR1 MNHNS, CDR2 SASEGT.

This chain links TRBV28 with TRBJ1-1; TRBD1 is a possible D gene (6 bases). The germline V and J ends were trimmed by 6 bases and 1 base, with 12 bases remaining between them. Germline values: CDR1 MDHEN, CDR2 SYDVKM. CDR3 length equals 14 residues. DNA for the CDR3: TGTGCCAGCAGCCGGGACACTCCGAACACTGAAGCTTTCTTT. Encoded protein: CASSRDTPNTEAFF.

This chain links TRBV28 with TRBJ2-3, with 9 nucleotides matching TRBD1. The CDR3 totals 14 residues. Germline CDR1 is MDHEN and CDR2 is SYDVKM. The J segment lost 7 bases and the V segment lost 5 bases, leaving 7 bases of the junction unmatched. Here the CDR3 DNA reads TGTGCCAGCAGTCCTGGGACAGGGAGAAATACGCAGTATTTT. Translating it yields CASSPGTGRNTQYF. Full variable domain (missing parts from reference TRBV28 and TRBJ2-3): DVKVTQSSRYLVKRTGEKVFLECVQDMDHENMFWYRQDPGLGLRLIYFSYDVKMKEKGDIPEGYSVSREKKERFSLILESASTNQTSMYLCASSPGTGRNTQYFGPGTRLTVL.

The chain couples TRBV19 to TRBJ2-3; 12 nucleotides line up with TRBD1. Germline loops: CDR1 LNHDA, CDR2 SQIVND (reference sequence). J was trimmed by 1 base and V by 6 bases; bases with no gene match: 8. CDR3 size: 17 residues. CDR3: CASRTPGDRGRTDTQYF. The CDR3 DNA reads as TGTGCCAGTAGGACCCCCGGGGACAGGGGGCGCACAGATACGCAGTATTTT.

As regards this clone: The same CDR3 also results from other DNA sequences found in this sample. As DNA, the CDR3 is TGTGCCAGCAGTTACGACCCGGGAAGCCGCCCCCTCGAACAGTACTTC. Its translation is CASSYDPGSRPLEQYF. This rearrangement joins TRBV6-5 to TRBJ2-7; D is perhaps TRBD2 (5 bases). V lost 2 bases and J 10 bases, leaving 24 bases between the germline ends. This CDR3 comprises 16 residues. Germline CDR1 MNHEY, CDR2 SVGAGI.